Here is one TCR beta chain with its context. The antigen remains undetermined. This entry belongs to a study of a mutant IDH1 vaccine in newly diagnosed glioma. Study outcomes and limitations: The study observed vaccine-induced immune responses in more than 80% of patients.

The protocol was immunoSEQ multiplex PCR, while the TCRdb copy is restricted to in-frame clones and leaves out a portion. The table shows about 54,000 clones, with 83% occurring only once. The time point here: week 47, end of study. With topical imiquimod, each dose of the vaccine consisted of 300 ug of mutant IDH1 20-mer peptide. In every donor, the tumor was a new WHO grade 3 or 4 IDH1-mutant, ATRX-lost astrocytoma. The material was PBMCs, obtained from a glioma patient whose treatment included an IDH1 peptide vaccine. This receptor was taken from a woman aged 50 to 60 with glioma.

The CDR3 nucleotides read TGTGCCAGCAGCTTATTCGACAGGAACACTGAAGCTTTCTTT. Translation: CASSLFDRNTEAFF. This chain connects TRBV11-2 to TRBJ1-1; possible D gene TRBD1, 5 bases. This CDR3 spans 14 amino acids. V lost 2 bases and J 1 base, leaving 8 bases between the germline ends. Germline V lookup: CDR1 SGHAT, CDR2 FQNNGV.